This TCR beta chain came from a study of identical twins' blood T cells. Study-wide background: About six alpha and roughly six beta libraries together yielded 45 million to 65 million reads. Findings and limits, study-wide: Twins reportedly had markedly more similar V usage than unrelated donors, even among out-of-frame TCRbeta clonotypes.

Both ends of each TCR cDNA library bore sample-specific barcodes. In TCRdb, the 5' RACE reads were re-called with MiXCR into one record per CDR3 protein. The sample records fewer than 450,000 distinct CDR3 sequences, roughly 31% being singletons. Turning to this clonotype: No antigen is known for it. Germline is not matched at one junction end, which may reflect a read error.

The V gene's germline CDR1 is SGHVS and CDR2 FQNEAQ. There are 15 residues in the CDR3. This sequence joins TRBV7-8 and TRBJ2-2, with D possibly TRBD2 on 5 matching bases. This sequence originates from a woman between 18 and 50 years old in good health. Material for sequencing was PBMCs. CDR3 sequence (DNA): TGTGCCAGCAGCGCTTCCGGGATAAACACCGGGGATCTGTTTTTT. Residues: CASSASGINTGDLFF.